This entry features one T cell receptor (beta chain) sequence. The method was immunoSEQ multiplex PCR; TCRdb's version includes in-frame clones alone and lacks a portion of them. In the table there are some 250,000 clones, approximately 94% of which are singletons. This sample is drawn from a study of T cell responses to AZD1222 COVID-19 vaccine. The CDR3 loop spans 16 amino acids. From germline, CDR1 is SGHRS and CDR2 YFSETQ. V was pared by 4 bases and J by 0 bases, with 17 bases between. The clonotype originates from an adult who received the AZD1222 COVID-19 vaccine. The chain employs TRBV5-1 and TRBJ2-7, with TRBD1 as a possible D gene (6 bases). Sample: peripheral blood, taken 28 days after the second AZD1222 dose. The CDR3 sequence: CASSLSGTPSSYEQYF. CDR3 DNA: TGCGCCAGCAGCCTGTCGGGGACACCGAGCTCCTACGAGCAGTACTTC. The whole variable domain, remainder taken from reference TRBV5-1 and TRBJ2-7, is KAGVTQTPRYLIKTRGQQVTLSCSPISGHRSVSWYQQTPGQGLQFLFEYFSETQRNKGNFPGRFSGRQFSNSRSEMNVSTLELGDSALYLCASSLSGTPSSYEQYFGPGTRLTVT.